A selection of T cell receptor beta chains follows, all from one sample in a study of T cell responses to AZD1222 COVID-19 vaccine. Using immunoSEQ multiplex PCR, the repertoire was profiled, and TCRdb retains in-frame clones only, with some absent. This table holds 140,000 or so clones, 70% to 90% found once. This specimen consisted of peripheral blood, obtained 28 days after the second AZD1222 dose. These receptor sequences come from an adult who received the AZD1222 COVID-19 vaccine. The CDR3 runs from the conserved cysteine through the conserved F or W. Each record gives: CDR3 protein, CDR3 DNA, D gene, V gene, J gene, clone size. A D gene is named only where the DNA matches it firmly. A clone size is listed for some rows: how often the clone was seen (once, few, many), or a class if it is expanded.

CASSQGTGYVYEQYF	TGCGCCAGCAGCCAAGGGACAGGGTACGTCTACGAGCAGTACTTC	TRBD1	TRBV4-1	TRBJ2-7	.
CASISGWGTGANVLTF	TGTGCCAGCATTTCGGGGTGGGGCACTGGGGCCAACGTCCTGACTTTC	.	TRBV28	TRBJ2-6	.
CATSDGGGKYGYTF	TGTGCCACCAGTGATGGTGGGGGGAAGTATGGCTACACCTTC	.	TRBV24-1	TRBJ1-2	.
CASNWAGDSSPLHF	TGTGCCAGTAATTGGGCCGGGGACAGTTCACCCCTCCACTTT	TRBD1	TRBV19	TRBJ1-6	.
CASSEWAGGADTQYF	TGTGCCAGCAGTGAATGGGCAGGGGGAGCAGATACGCAGTATTTT	TRBD1	TRBV2	TRBJ2-3	.
CASSLWADRPTNEKLFF	TGTGCCAGCAGTTTATGGGCGGACAGACCAACTAATGAAAAACTGTTTTTT	.	TRBV28	TRBJ1-4	.
CASSSQRLSTDTQYF	TGTGCCAGCAGCTCCCAACGACTGAGCACAGATACGCAGTATTTT	.	TRBV7-6	TRBJ2-3	few
CASSPTTGGSSPLHF	TGTGCCAGCAGTCCTACGACAGGGGGTAGTTCACCCCTCCACTTT	TRBD1	TRBV28	TRBJ1-6	.
CASINSKGGNQPQHF	TGTGCCAGCATAAACAGCAAGGGAGGCAATCAGCCCCAGCATTTT	.	TRBV28	TRBJ1-5	.
CASSSRSFNEQFF	TGTGCCAGCAGCTCCAGGAGTTTCAATGAGCAGTTCTTC	.	TRBV7-2	TRBJ2-1	once
CASSEALRTEAFF	TGTGCCAGCAGTGAAGCGCTTCGGACTGAAGCTTTCTTT	.	TRBV6-1	TRBJ1-1	.
CASSLSRGPIRTQYF	TGTGCCAGCAGTTTATCGCGGGGCCCCATTCGGACCCAGTACTTC	.	TRBV28	TRBJ2-5	few
CASSLALNNEQFF	TGTGCCAGCAGCTTAGCCCTTAACAATGAGCAGTTCTTC	.	TRBV11-2	TRBJ2-1	.
CASSLGVSLTPGELFF	TGCGCCAGCAGCTTGGGGGTCTCCCTGACACCCGGGGAGCTGTTTTTT	.	TRBV5-1	TRBJ2-2	.
CASSFREVGKQPQHF	TGTGCCAGCAGCTTTCGGGAAGTGGGGAAGCAGCCCCAGCATTTT	.	TRBV7-8	TRBJ1-5	.
CASSGNSNQPQHF	TGTGCCAGTAGCGGAAATAGCAATCAGCCCCAGCATTTT	.	TRBV19	TRBJ1-5	.
CATSTGAVAHGLGTEAFF	TGTGCCACCAGTACGGGGGCGGTCGCCCACGGCTTGGGCACTGAAGCTTTCTTT	.	TRBV24-1	TRBJ1-1	.
CASSPRGTSYEQYF	TGCGCCAGCAGCCCAAGAGGGACCTCCTACGAGCAGTACTTC	.	TRBV5-1	TRBJ2-7	.
CASSSVRALSGSYEQYF	TGTGCCAGCAGTTCAGTAAGGGCGCTTAGCGGGAGCTACGAGCAGTACTTC	TRBD2	TRBV27	TRBJ2-7	.
CASTHGGFQGGEQFF	TGTGCCAGCACCCATGGGGGCTTCCAGGGGGGTGAGCAGTTCTTC	.	TRBV14	TRBJ2-1	.
CASSQWGFGNQPQHF	TGTGCCAGCAGCCAATGGGGGTTCGGGAATCAGCCCCAGCATTTT	.	TRBV7-2	TRBJ1-5	.
CASKQNTEAFF	TGTGCCAGCAAACAGAACACTGAAGCTTTCTTT	.	TRBV6-5	TRBJ1-1	.
CASSLAAEPANF	TGTGCCAGCAGCTTAGCCGCGGAGCCAGCGAATTTT	.	TRBV11-2	TRBJ2-3	.
CASTALTLEGEQYF	TGTGCCAGCACAGCACTGACTTTAGAGGGGGAGCAGTACTTC	.	TRBV28	TRBJ2-7	.
CASSQAPARSYEQYF	TGTGCCAGCAGCCAAGCACCAGCCCGCTCCTACGAGCAGTACTTC	.	TRBV3-1/TRBV3-2	TRBJ2-7	.
CASSYVSRSTYEQYF	TGTGCCAGCAGTTACGTATCCAGGAGTACCTACGAGCAGTACTTC	.	TRBV6-5	TRBJ2-7	.
CASSLADTQYF	TGTGCCAGCAGCTTGGCGGATACGCAGTATTTT	.	TRBV7-9	TRBJ2-3	.
CASLETGRNTEAFF	TGTGCCAGTTTGGAGACAGGGAGAAACACTGAAGCTTTCTTT	TRBD1	TRBV19	TRBJ1-1	.
CASSQARTEFYGYTF	TGTGCCAGCAGCCAGGCCAGGACGGAGTTCTATGGCTACACCTTC	.	TRBV4-2	TRBJ1-2	.
CAIRASGTSGGGEQYF	TGTGCCATCAGAGCCTCCGGGACTAGCGGGGGAGGTGAGCAGTACTTC	TRBD2	TRBV10-3	TRBJ2-7	once
CASSGQGGANEKLFF	TGTGCCAGCAGTGGACAGGGAGGGGCTAATGAAAAACTGTTTTTT	TRBD1	TRBV28	TRBJ1-4	.
CASSLESSGEGSYGYTF	TGTGCCAGCAGTTTAGAGAGTTCAGGGGAGGGTAGCTATGGCTACACCTTC	.	TRBV28	TRBJ1-2	.
CSASFGGEVETQYF	TGCAGTGCTAGTTTTGGCGGGGAGGTTGAGACCCAGTACTTC	.	TRBV20-1	TRBJ2-5	.
CASSQDVLWGQGLYEQYF	TGTGCCAGCAGCCAAGATGTTCTATGGGGACAGGGGCTGTACGAGCAGTACTTC	TRBD1	TRBV3-1/TRBV3-2	TRBJ2-7	.
CASSLFTDTQYF	TGTGCCAGCAGTCTCTTTACAGATACGCAGTATTTT	.	TRBV28	TRBJ2-3	once
CASSQEGRGTGELFF	TGTGCCAGCAGCCAAGAGGGGCGGGGCACCGGGGAGCTGTTTTTT	.	TRBV3-1/TRBV3-2	TRBJ2-2	.
CASSYSVSLGGNTIYF	TGTGCCAGCAGTTACTCGGTGTCTTTGGGGGGAAACACCATATATTTT	.	TRBV6-5	TRBJ1-3	.
CASSPRNRVTYGYTF	TGTGCCAGCAGCCCACGGAACAGGGTAACCTATGGCTACACCTTC	.	TRBV5-6	TRBJ1-2	.
CASSYGWGTGNEKLFF	TGTGCCAGCAGTTACGGGTGGGGGACAGGCAATGAAAAACTGTTTTTT	TRBD1	TRBV6-5	TRBJ1-4	.
CASSPSPGTGVMTEAFF	TGTGCCAGCAGCCCATCACCCGGGACAGGGGTAATGACTGAAGCTTTCTTT	TRBD1	TRBV11-2	TRBJ1-1	.
CASSQDSGAYNEQFF	TGTGCCAGCAGCCAAGATTCCGGGGCCTACAATGAGCAGTTCTTC	.	TRBV3-1/TRBV3-2	TRBJ2-1	.
CASSEAAWQPQHF	TGTGCCAGCAGCGAGGCCGCTTGGCAGCCCCAGCATTTT	.	TRBV7-9	TRBJ1-5	.
CATSDRQPGELFF	TGTGCCACCAGTGACCGTCAGCCCGGGGAGCTGTTTTTT	.	TRBV24-1	TRBJ2-2	.
CASSQEFSGPSNEKLFF	TGCGCCAGCAGCCAAGAATTTTCGGGGCCATCTAATGAAAAACTGTTTTTT	.	TRBV4-1	TRBJ1-4	.
CASSLNSGREEQFF	TGTGCCAGCAGCTTGAATAGCGGGAGGGAGGAGCAGTTCTTC	TRBD2	TRBV11-2	TRBJ2-1	.
CASSQVEGRTQYF	TGTGCCAGCAGCCAAGTGGAAGGGCGGACCCAGTACTTC	.	TRBV3-1/TRBV3-2	TRBJ2-5	.
CASTGTSGTYEQYF	TGTGCCAGCACAGGGACTAGCGGGACCTACGAGCAGTACTTC	TRBD2	TRBV2	TRBJ2-7	.
CASMVGYEQYF	TGTGCCAGCATGGTGGGCTACGAGCAGTACTTC	.	TRBV6-5	TRBJ2-7	.
CASSLGTTSYEQYF	TGCGCCAGCAGCCTGGGGACAACTTCCTACGAGCAGTACTTC	.	TRBV5-1	TRBJ2-7	.